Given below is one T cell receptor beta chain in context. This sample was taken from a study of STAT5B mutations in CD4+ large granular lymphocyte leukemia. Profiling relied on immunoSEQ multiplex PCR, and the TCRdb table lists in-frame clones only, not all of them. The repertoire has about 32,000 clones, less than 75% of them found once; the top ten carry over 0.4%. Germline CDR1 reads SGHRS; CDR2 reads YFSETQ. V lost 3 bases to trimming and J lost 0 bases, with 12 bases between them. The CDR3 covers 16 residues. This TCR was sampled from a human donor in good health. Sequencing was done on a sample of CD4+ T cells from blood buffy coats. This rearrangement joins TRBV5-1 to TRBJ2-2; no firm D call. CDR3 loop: CASSSPSGSNTGELFF. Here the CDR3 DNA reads TGCGCCAGCAGCTCCCCTTCGGGTTCGAACACCGGGGAGCTGTTTTTT.